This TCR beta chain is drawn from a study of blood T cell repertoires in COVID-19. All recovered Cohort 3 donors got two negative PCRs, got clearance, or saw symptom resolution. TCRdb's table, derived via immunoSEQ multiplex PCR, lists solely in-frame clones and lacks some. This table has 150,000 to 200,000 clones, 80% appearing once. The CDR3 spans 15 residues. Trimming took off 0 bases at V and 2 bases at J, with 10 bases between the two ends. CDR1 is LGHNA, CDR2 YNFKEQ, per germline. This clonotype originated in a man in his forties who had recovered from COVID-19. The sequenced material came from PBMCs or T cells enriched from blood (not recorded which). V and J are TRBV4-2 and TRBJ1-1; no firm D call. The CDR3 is CASSQDQWLNTEAFF. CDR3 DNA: TGTGCCAGCAGCCAAGATCAATGGCTCAACACTGAAGCTTTCTTT.